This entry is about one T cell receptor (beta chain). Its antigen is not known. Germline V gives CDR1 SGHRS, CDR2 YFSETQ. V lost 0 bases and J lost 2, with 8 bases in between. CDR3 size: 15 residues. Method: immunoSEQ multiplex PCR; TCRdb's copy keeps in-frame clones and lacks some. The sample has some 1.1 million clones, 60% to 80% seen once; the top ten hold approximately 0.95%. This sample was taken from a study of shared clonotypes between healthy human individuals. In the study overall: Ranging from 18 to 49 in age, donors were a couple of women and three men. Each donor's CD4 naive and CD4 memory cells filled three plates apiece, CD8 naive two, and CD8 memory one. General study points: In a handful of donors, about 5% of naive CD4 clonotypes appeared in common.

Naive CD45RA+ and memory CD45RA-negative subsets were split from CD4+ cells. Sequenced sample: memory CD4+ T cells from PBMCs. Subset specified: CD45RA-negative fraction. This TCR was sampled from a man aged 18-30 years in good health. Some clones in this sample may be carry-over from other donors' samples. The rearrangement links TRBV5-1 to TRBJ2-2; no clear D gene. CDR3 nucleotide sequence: TGCGCCAGCAGCTTGGAAACAGTAAACACCGGGGAGCTGTTTTTT. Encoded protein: CASSLETVNTGELFF.